This T cell receptor (beta chain) appears in the sequencing data of a study of T cell responses to AZD1222 COVID-19 vaccine. Overall study context: Analyses pooled second doses at about 4 or about 12 weeks. Broader study findings: Spike-specific TCR breadth and depth were elevated following two AZD1222 doses. Without day 14 samples, only post-peak T cell repertoires were studied. There were mostly white British donors and more females than males, and clonal diversity was possibly underestimated.

The CDR3 is made up of 14 amino acids. With V trimmed by 5 bases and J by 4 bases, 8 bases remained unmatched. CDR1 is MNHEY, CDR2 SVGEGT, per germline. Of note for this clone: Its target is unknown.

Repertoires were generated with immunoSEQ multiplex PCR, while TCRdb's copy carries only in-frame clones and drops some. The sample lists around 260,000 clones; just over 90% were seen once. The chain combines TRBV6-2 or TRBV6-3 with TRBJ2-7; 7 bases map to TRBD2. The TCR sequence derives from an adult in good health. Sequencing used peripheral blood, obtained on day 0 of AZD1222 vaccination. The chain's CDR3 is CASSTHGRSYEQYF. In DNA form, the CDR3 reads TGTGCCAGCAGTACCCACGGGAGGTCTTACGAGCAGTACTTC.